This T cell receptor beta chain derives from a study of blood T cell repertoires in COVID-19. Study at large: From T cells, B-cell-depleted T cells, or PBMCs came the material, which was cDNA or gDNA.

This clone has just one count. The CDR3 spans 16 residues. J gave up 12 bases and V 4 bases, and 17 bases lay outside the gene matches. Authors' analysis steps: For nucleated cells, counts were estimated from reference gene primer amplification. Sequencing used immunoSEQ multiplex PCR; TCRdb keeps in-frame clones, though not all of them. V, J and clone size are those of that table, while D and trimming were read from the DNA. In the table there are about 45,000 clones, around 93% of which are singletons. Sequences were obtained from peripheral blood. The chain links TRBV5-3 to TRBJ1-5; 9 bases match TRBD1. TRBV5-3 is an ORF, and what it does is uncertain. This clonotype originated in a human donor in a cohort sampled during active COVID-19. CDR3 coding DNA: TGTGCCAGAAGCCGGAGAGGGGACAGGGAAGCGAAAGGCCAGCATTTT. It specifies CARSRRGDREAKGQHF.